The 20 T cell receptor beta chains in this list originate from one sample, sequenced in a study of blood T cell repertoires in COVID-19. Sequencing was performed with immunoSEQ multiplex PCR; in TCRdb, only in-frame clones are kept and a portion is missing. The profile shows approximately 360,000 clones, roughly 90% of them singletons. Sequenced material: peripheral blood. These receptors were obtained from a man aged 35 to 55 with acute or convalescent COVID-19.

This chain connects TRBV6-2 or TRBV6-3 to TRBJ2-3, with TRBD2 identical over 14 bases. This CDR3 has 15 amino acids. V lost 5 bases, J lost 4 bases, and 2 bases stayed unmatched. Germline V gene lookup returns CDR1 MNHEY and CDR2 SVGEGT. CDR3 amino acids: CASSPTSGGADTQYF. For the CDR3, the DNA is TGTGCCAGCAGTCCGACTAGCGGGGGGGCAGATACGCAGTATTTT.

V gene TRBV5-1 combines with J gene TRBJ1-2, with D tentatively TRBD1 (6 bases). V was cut by 0 bases and J by 6 bases, with 15 bases left in between. CDR1 is SGHRS and CDR2 is YFSETQ in the germline V gene. This CDR3 region has 15 residues. CDR3 bases: TGCGCCAGCAGCTTGGGGGCAGGGGTCCTGGATGGCTACACCTTC. Protein product: CASSLGAGVLDGYTF.

The chain uses TRBV27 and TRBJ1-4; TRBD1 aligns across 10 bases. V gave up 6 bases and J gave up 11 bases; unmatched junction bases: 6. The CDR3 has 13 amino acids. CDR1 and CDR2 from the germline V gene are MNHEY and SMNVEV (reference sequence). CDR3 nucleotide sequence: TGTGCCAGCAGGGACAGGGGGTGGGAGAAACTGTTTTTT. Translating it yields CASRDRGWEKLFF.

The gene calls are TRBV7-9 and TRBJ2-7; no definite D call. With 5 bases removed from V and 0 bases from J, the gap between germline ends came to 14 bases. The CDR3 has 15 residues. Germline-derived CDR1 and CDR2 are SEHNR and FQNEAQ (reference sequence). CDR3 nucleotides: TGTGCCAGCAGCCGAAAGCTGGGCGCCTCCTACGAGCAGTACTTC. This encodes CASSRKLGASYEQYF.

The genes are TRBV10-3 and TRBJ2-2, with a possible D match to TRBD2 (6 bases). V dropped 7 bases and J dropped 6 bases, with 15 bases sitting between them. The CDR3 is made up of 14 amino acids. Per germline, CDR1 ENHRY and CDR2 SYGVKD. The CDR3 sequence is CAITWEASAGELFF. The CDR3 bases are TGTGCCATCACCTGGGAGGCTAGCGCCGGGGAGCTGTTTTTT.

The CDR3 DNA reads as TGTGCCAGCAGCTTAATAGCGTCGGCTAGCGGGGTGGACATTCAGTACTTC. Translated: CASSLIASASGVDIQYF. The chain carries TRBV7-2 and TRBJ2-4, with TRBD2 identical over 9 bases. The germline CDR1 and CDR2 sequences are SGHTA and FQGNSA. V shed 2 bases and J 8 bases; nucleotides not matched to a gene: 13. The CDR3 consists of 17 residues. Together with reference TRBV7-2 and TRBJ2-4, the CDR3 gives the full variable domain: GAGVSQSPSNKVTEKGKDVELRCDPISGHTALYWYRQSLGQGLEFLIYFQGNSAPDKSGLPSDRFSAERTGGSVSTLTIQRTQQEDSAVYLCASSLIASASGVDIQYFGAGTRLSVL.

The chain recombines TRBV7-9 with TRBJ2-5; 7 bases match TRBD1. The V and J ends lost 5 bases and 2 bases, in that order; junction bases with no gene match: 5. Germline values: CDR1 SEHNR, CDR2 FQNEAQ (reference sequence). The CDR3 extends over 14 amino acids. CDR3 residues: CASSRTGLQETQYF. Written as DNA, the CDR3 is TGTGCCAGCAGCAGGACAGGATTGCAAGAGACCCAGTACTTC.

V is TRBV23-1 and J is TRBJ1-6; 10 positions match TRBD1. TRBV23-1 is recorded as an ORF, its role being uncertain. This CDR3 has 24 residues. V lost 4 bases to trimming and J lost 0 bases; unmatched junction nucleotides: 24. CDR3 sequence (DNA): TGCGCCAGCAGTCGTCCGGACCTAGTCGACAGGGGGCTTTATCTGGGCTCCTATAATTCACCCCTCCACTTT. This sequence encodes CASSRPDLVDRGLYLGSYNSPLHF.

This clone has a single count. This chain links TRBV5-6 with TRBJ2-1; 9 bases are a match to TRBD1. J lost 7 bases, V lost 4 bases, and 12 bases had no gene match. The germline CDR1 and CDR2 sequences are SGHDT and YYEEEE. This CDR3 has 16 residues. For the CDR3, the DNA is TGTGCCAGCAGCGACTTACAGGGGGCCTCTTATAATGAGCAGTTCTTC. Residues: CASSDLQGASYNEQFF.

The rearrangement links TRBV30 to TRBJ2-7; 8 bases align to TRBD1. J was trimmed by 2 bases and V by 1 base; bases with no gene match: 7. The CDR3 is made up of 15 amino acids. Germline V lookup: CDR1 GTSNPN, CDR2 SVGIG (reference sequence). The CDR3 is CAWSARTGRPYEQYF. The CDR3 DNA follows: TGTGCCTGGAGTGCCCGGACAGGGAGGCCCTACGAGCAGTACTTC.

The CDR3 protein is CASSVGPSGGARETQYF. The CDR3 DNA sequence: TGTGCCAGCAGCGTAGGGCCTAGCGGGGGGGCCAGAGAGACCCAGTACTTC. V gene TRBV9 combines with J gene TRBJ2-5; 12 bases are a match to TRBD2. V was clipped by 0 bases and J by 4 bases; unmatched bases: 7. The length of the CDR3 is 17 residues. CDR1 and CDR2 (germline): SGDLS, YYNGEE.

This chain joins TRBV6-5 and TRBJ1-2; no definite D call. This CDR3 region has 15 residues. CDR1 and CDR2 (germline): MNHEY, SVGAGI. V lost 8 bases and J 8 bases, leaving 24 bases between the germline ends. The CDR3 here is CASWAGDREIEGYTF. As DNA, the CDR3 is TGTGCCAGCTGGGCGGGCGATCGGGAGATCGAAGGCTACACCTTC.

CDR3 residues: CASSTTGTNYEKLFF. The CDR3 region has the DNA TGTGCCAGCAGTACCACAGGGACAAACTATGAAAAACTGTTTTTT. The chain combines TRBV28 with TRBJ1-4; D possibly corresponds to TRBD1 (6 bases). The V and J ends lost 5 bases and 6 bases respectively, with 16 bases between them. CDR1 is MDHEN and CDR2 is SYDVKM in the germline V gene. This CDR3 contains 15 residues.

This rearrangement joins TRBV30 to TRBJ2-7; D is unclear. The germline V gene encodes CDR1 GTSNPN and CDR2 SVGIG (reference sequence). V was shortened by 1 base and J by 3 bases, with 13 bases between the two germline ends. CDR3 length: 14 amino acids. CDR3 nucleotides: TGTGCCTGGAGTGCCCCCCCCGGGTACTACGAGCAGTACTTC. The encoded protein is CAWSAPPGYYEQYF.

The chain employs TRBV12-3 or TRBV12-4 and TRBJ1-1, with unresolved D. Trimming took off 6 bases at V and 4 bases at J, with 12 bases between the two ends. The CDR3 consists of 13 residues. This CDR3 reads CASSLGSGTEAFF. Here the CDR3 DNA reads TGTGCCAGCAGCCTTGGGAGTGGCACTGAAGCTTTCTTT.

This rearrangement joins TRBV2 to TRBJ1-4; a weak D match, TRBD1 (5 bases). Per germline, CDR1 SNHLY and CDR2 FYNNEI. Trimming took off 8 bases at V and 0 bases at J, with 10 bases between the two ends. The CDR3 is 14 residues long. The CDR3 DNA follows: TGTGCCAGCGGCGGGGGGACAACTAATGAAAAACTGTTTTTT. Protein sequence: CASGGGTTNEKLFF.

The rearrangement links TRBV19 to TRBJ1-5; D gene unclear. Germline CDR1 reads LNHDA; CDR2 reads SQIVND (reference sequence). V shed 3 bases and J shed 2 bases, with 11 bases lying between them. The CDR3 extends over 15 amino acids. The CDR3: CASSIVSAGNQPQHF. CDR3 in DNA: TGTGCCAGTAGTATCGTTTCGGCGGGCAATCAGCCCCAGCATTTT. Based on the CDR3 plus reference TRBV19 and TRBJ1-5, the full variable domain is DGGITQSPKYLFRKEGQNVTLSCEQNLNHDAMYWYRQDPGQGLRLIYYSQIVNDFQKGDIAEGYSVSREKKESFPLTVTSAQKNPTAFYLCASSIVSAGNQPQHFGDGTRLSIL.

The chain has TRBV5-6 and TRBJ1-2; 9 bases align to TRBD1. Germline V CDR1 and CDR2: SGHDT, YYEEEE. Trimming removed 1 base from V and 6 bases from J; junction bases left unmatched: 4. The CDR3 runs 14 residues. The CDR3 coding sequence is TGTGCCAGCAGCTTGAACAGGGGGCTTGATGGCTACACCTTC. It is translated as CASSLNRGLDGYTF.

This clone has a single count. V is TRBV27 and J is TRBJ2-7; D may be TRBD2 (6 bases). The germline V gene has CDR1 MNHEY and CDR2 SMNVEV (reference sequence). This CDR3 has 14 residues. V was pared by 3 bases and J by 6 bases, with 15 bases between. CDR3 loop: CASSLGREVFEQYF. CDR3 DNA: TGTGCCAGCAGTTTGGGAAGGGAGGTGTTCGAGCAGTACTTC.

The genes are TRBV7-8 and TRBJ1-2; 11 bases match TRBD1. Germline CDR1 and CDR2: SGHVS and FQNEAQ. The CDR3 is made up of 17 amino acids. V gave up 1 base and J gave up 4 bases; unmatched junction bases: 8. Written as DNA, the CDR3 is TGTGCCAGCAGCTTAGAAGGTGGCGGACAGGGGGCCTATGGCTACACCTTC. It specifies CASSLEGGGQGAYGYTF.